This entry concerns a single TCR beta chain. TCRdb processed the PCR reads anew with MiXCR; each CDR3 protein has one entry. The sample shows 15,000 to 20,000 distinct CDR3 sequences, 45% to 50% of them seen only once. The source of the sample is a study of tumor-infiltrating lymphocytes in oesophageal squamous cell carcinoma. This CDR3 is 15 amino acids long. Germline CDR1 reads KGHDR; CDR2 reads SFDVKD. Trimming removed 5 bases from V and 7 bases from J; junction bases left unmatched: 5. The TCR sequence derives from a male donor with esophageal squamous cell carcinoma. Material for sequencing was esophageal tumor tissue. The chain is built from TRBV24-1 and TRBJ2-1, with 12 positions matching TRBD1. The CDR3 sequence: CATSAGTGGSNEQFF. The CDR3 nucleotides are TGTGCCACCAGTGCCGGGACAGGGGGCTCAAATGAGCAGTTCTTC.